The 24 T cell receptor beta chains given below trace back to one sample, sequenced in a study of blood T cells in healthy people across ages. A second PCR of 7 to 11 cycles used a sample-barcoded 5' primer and a J-beta primer mix. TCRdb used MiXCR to reprocess the 5' RACE reads, holding one entry per CDR3 protein. This repertoire shows over 1,500,000 distinct CDR3 sequences, 40% to 55% found once; its top ten account for approximately 2%. Sequenced material: blood. The receptors come from a woman aged 40 to 55 in good health.

The chain combines TRBV7-2 with TRBJ2-3, with D perhaps matching TRBD2 (6 bases). CDR1 is SGHTA, CDR2 FQGNSA, per germline. There are 17 residues in the CDR3. The V end was cut by 4 bases, the J end by 3 bases, with 20 bases between. For the CDR3, the DNA is TGTGCCAGCAGCTCCCCCCCGTTCGGGGGTAGGACAGATACGCAGTATTTT. Its translation: CASSSPPFGGRTDTQYF.

This clonotype was observed a handful of times. The V and J genes are TRBV20-1 and TRBJ1-2; 7 bases are shared with TRBD1. The junction had 11 bases not matched to a gene; V was cut back by 0 bases and J by 4 bases. The CDR3 is 16 amino acids. Germline lookup yields CDR1 DFQATT and CDR2 SNEGSKA (reference sequence). The CDR3, as DNA: TGCAGTGCTAGAGATCCTGGACAGGAGAGCCCCTATGGCTACACCTTC. Its protein is CSARDPGQESPYGYTF.

The chain has TRBV5-1 and TRBJ2-1; weak D call: TRBD1 (6 bases). Germline assignment: CDR1 SGHRS and CDR2 YFSETQ. V lost 5 bases to trimming and J lost 15 bases, with 15 bases between them. The CDR3 runs 11 residues. CDR3 loop: CASSQGQVAFF. The CDR3 nucleotides are TGCGCCAGCAGTCAGGGGCAGGTCGCGTTCTTC.

The chain combines TRBV20-1 with TRBJ2-1; 10 bases agree with TRBD2. The CDR3 contains 14 residues. The ends lost 3 bases at V and 12 bases at J; junction bases unmatched: 11. CDR1 is DFQATT, CDR2 SNEGSKA, per germline (reference sequence). CDR3 protein: CSASFLAGARGQFF. DNA for the CDR3: TGCAGTGCTAGTTTCCTAGCGGGGGCGCGGGGGCAGTTCTTC.

The CDR3 DNA is TGCGCCAGCAGCCAAGTCTTGAGGGTCTCAGAGCAGTACTTC. Translation: CASSQVLRVSEQYF. V and J are TRBV4-1 and TRBJ2-7; maybe TRBD2 (5 bases). The CDR3 extends over 14 amino acids. Germline CDR1 and CDR2: MGHRA and YSYEKL. The V end was cut by 1 base, the J end by 7 bases, with 14 bases between.

The CDR3 here is CASSQDHAGVVNQPQHF. CDR3 coding DNA: TGTGCCAGCAGCCAAGATCATGCCGGGGTGGTCAATCAGCCCCAGCATTTT. This chain links TRBV4-2 with TRBJ1-5; unclear D gene. From germline, CDR1 is LGHNA and CDR2 YNFKEQ. CDR3 length: 17 amino acids. The V end lost 0 bases, the J end lost 3 bases, and 15 bases lay between the germline ends.

V is TRBV7-9 and J is TRBJ2-1; 11 bases line up with TRBD1. Trimming took 6 bases from V and 6 from J; bases not matched to a gene: 7. CDR1 SEHNR and CDR2 FQNEAQ come from the germline V gene (reference sequence). The CDR3 has 15 residues. The CDR3 here is CASRYRTGGFNEQFF. For the CDR3, the DNA is TGTGCCAGCAGGTACCGGACAGGGGGCTTCAATGAGCAGTTCTTC.

There are a few counts of this clonotype. V is TRBV6-2 or TRBV6-3 and J is TRBJ2-5; no reliable D call. This CDR3 spans 15 amino acids. Germline V gene lookup returns CDR1 MNHEY and CDR2 SVGEGT. The V and J ends lost 8 bases and 0 bases respectively, with 16 bases between them. CDR3 loop: CASRPTKRNQETQYF. The CDR3 nucleotides read TGTGCCAGCCGGCCCACCAAACGGAACCAAGAGACCCAGTACTTC.

A word on this clonotype: One end of the junction does not line up with germline, which may come from a read error. The chain uses TRBV5-1 and TRBJ2-6; D is perhaps TRBD1 (5 bases). This CDR3 has 14 residues. CDR1 SGHRS and CDR2 YFSETQ come from the germline V gene. The chain's CDR3 is CASSFRAGADVLTF. CDR3 coding DNA: TGCGCCAGCAGCTTCAGGGCTGGGGCCGACGTCCTGACTTTC.

The rearrangement links TRBV11-1 to TRBJ1-4; D unresolved. CDR1 is SGHAT, CDR2 FQDESV, per germline (reference sequence). V lost 5 bases and J lost 0, with 13 bases in between. This CDR3 is built from 16 residues. The CDR3 sequence is CASSRLGSATNEKLFF. CDR3 nucleotides: TGTGCCAGCAGCCGCTTGGGGAGTGCAACTAATGAAAAACTGTTTTTT.

This clonotype was counted a few times. The chain employs TRBV11-1 and TRBJ2-3, with TRBD1 identical over 12 bases. Per germline, CDR1 SGHAT and CDR2 FQDESV (reference sequence). Losses at the gene ends were 2 bases for V and 4 bases for J; bases not matched to a gene: 10. The CDR3 length is 18 residues. The CDR3: CASSLSGTGGGRPDTQYF. The CDR3, as DNA: TGTGCCAGCAGCTTAAGTGGGACAGGGGGCGGAAGACCAGATACGCAGTATTTT.

This clonotype was observed a single time. V gene TRBV7-2 combines with J gene TRBJ2-1; tentative D call: TRBD2 (6 bases). The CDR3 runs to 15 residues. Germline loops: CDR1 SGHTA, CDR2 FQGNSA. V dropped 10 bases and J dropped 0 bases, with 16 bases sitting between them. CDR3 sequence: CATQRAGISYNEQFF. The DNA for the CDR3 is TGTGCCACTCAGAGGGCGGGGATCTCCTACAATGAGCAGTTCTTC.

V and J are TRBV28 and TRBJ2-7, with D possibly TRBD2 on 6 matching bases. V shed 5 bases and J shed 3 bases, with 14 bases lying between them. The CDR3 covers 14 residues. Germline CDR1 reads MDHEN; CDR2 reads SYDVKM. The CDR3 here is CASSPTGDNYEQYF. The CDR3 region has the DNA TGTGCCAGCAGTCCGACGGGAGACAACTACGAGCAGTACTTC.

This chain uses TRBV15 with TRBJ1-4; no clear D gene. The CDR3 has 16 residues. Germline lookup yields CDR1 LNHNV and CDR2 YYDKDF (reference sequence). V lost 0 bases and J lost 6, with 14 bases in between. CDR3 sequence: CATSRDGRSPYEKLFF. The CDR3 DNA is TGTGCCACCAGCAGAGACGGCAGATCTCCCTATGAAAAACTGTTTTTT.

This clonotype has more than one count but fewer than ten. A read error may account for a junction end that differs from germline. The V call is TRBV10-3, the J call TRBJ2-3; maybe TRBD1 (6 bases). Germline values: CDR1 ENHRY, CDR2 SYGVKD. The CDR3 runs to 12 residues. CDR3 in DNA: TGTGCCGTATTACGGGACACAGGTACGCAGTATTTT. Amino acid sequence: CAVLRDTGTQYF.

This clonotype has more than one count but fewer than ten. The chain carries TRBV27 and TRBJ2-7; 7 nucleotides line up with TRBD1. This CDR3 is 17 amino acids long. CDR1 is MNHEY and CDR2 is SMNVEV in the germline V gene (reference sequence). V gave up 6 bases and J gave up 1 base; unmatched junction bases: 15. The CDR3 loop is CASRPHRGPTESYEQYF. CDR3 bases: TGTGCCAGCAGACCCCACAGGGGCCCAACCGAGTCCTACGAGCAGTACTTC.

This clonotype occurred a few times. This chain uses TRBV20-1 with TRBJ2-7, with a weak D call TRBD1 (5 bases). The CDR3 is 15 residues long. V was trimmed by 7 bases and J by 0 bases, leaving 19 bases between them. In germline, CDR1 is DFQATT, CDR2 SNEGSKA (reference sequence). The CDR3 region is CSDKSRALSSYEQYF. CDR3 DNA: TGCAGTGATAAGTCCAGGGCTTTGAGCTCCTACGAGCAGTACTTC.

This clonotype was observed a few times. The J gene is TRBJ2-3, the V gene TRBV3-1; no clear D gene. V was shortened by 1 base and J by 4 bases, with 6 bases between the two germline ends. The CDR3 spans 13 residues. Germline assignment: CDR1 LGHDT and CDR2 YNNKEL (reference sequence). The CDR3 coding sequence is TGTGCCAGCAGCCAAGCTGTAGCAGATACGCAGTATTTT. Translated: CASSQAVADTQYF.

The gene calls are TRBV4-2 and TRBJ1-4; TRBD1 might be the D (6 bases). Per the germline V gene, CDR1 is LGHNA and CDR2 is YNFKEQ. Deletions cut 6 bases from V and 6 bases from J, with 14 bases between. This CDR3 has 14 amino acids. CDR3 nucleotide sequence: TGTGCCAGCAGAAGGTCAGGGGCCGATGAAAAACTGTTTTTT. Translating it yields CASRRSGADEKLFF.

The chain couples TRBV3-1 to TRBJ2-4; 12 bases are shared with TRBD2. Germline CDR1 and CDR2: LGHDT and YNNKEL (reference sequence). Germline trimming cut 0 bases from V and 2 bases from J; bases unmatched to any gene: 2. This CDR3 is 17 amino acids long. The CDR3 region is CASSQDGTSGPKNIQYF. The CDR3 DNA reads as TGTGCCAGCAGCCAAGACGGGACTAGCGGGCCCAAAAACATTCAGTACTTC.

The chain links TRBV5-1 to TRBJ2-3; D is possibly TRBD2 (5 bases). The CDR3 extends over 13 amino acids. Germline CDR1 reads SGHRS; CDR2 reads YFSETQ. Trimming removed 3 bases at V and 8 bases at J, with 13 bases between. The CDR3 loop is CASSYLSEGTQYF. CDR3 DNA sequence: TGCGCCAGCAGCTACCTCTCCGAGGGTACGCAGTATTTT.

The chain couples TRBV20-1 to TRBJ2-1; 10 nucleotides align to TRBD2. Germline V CDR1 and CDR2: DFQATT, SNEGSKA (reference sequence). CDR3 size: 14 residues. J gave up 9 bases and V 5 bases, and 10 bases lay outside the gene matches. DNA of the CDR3: TGCAGTGCTCACACAGAAGCGGGGGGGCCTGAGCAGTTCTTC. Amino acids: CSAHTEAGGPEQFF.

Only a few counts were recorded for this clonotype. The chain joins TRBV7-8 to TRBJ2-5; TRBD2 matches at 8 bases. Looked up from germline, CDR1 is SGHVS and CDR2 is FQNEAQ. The J segment lost 0 bases and the V segment lost 7 bases, leaving 13 bases of the junction unmatched. The CDR3 covers 17 residues. The CDR3 bases are TGTGCCAGCACCAGAGAGGTACTAGCGGATGACCAAGAGACCCAGTACTTC. It specifies CASTREVLADDQETQYF. The entire variable domain, with the rest obtained from reference TRBV7-8 and TRBJ2-5, is as follows: GAGVSQSPRYKVAKRGQDVALRCDPISGHVSLFWYQQALGQGPEFLTYFQNEAQLDKSGLPSDRFFAERPEGSVSTLKIQRTQQEDSAVYLCASTREVLADDQETQYFGPGTRLLVL.

The chain links TRBV6-6 to TRBJ1-2; 9 nucleotides match TRBD1. The ends lost 2 bases at V and 7 bases at J; junction bases unmatched: 5. Germline V gene lookup returns CDR1 MNHNY and CDR2 SVGAGI (reference sequence). The CDR3 totals 14 residues. CDR3 in amino acids: CASSYGTGWGGYTF. The CDR3 DNA sequence: TGTGCCAGCAGTTACGGGACAGGGTGGGGTGGCTACACCTTC.